The sequence of this T cell receptor beta chain was determined in a study of T cell responses to AZD1222 COVID-19 vaccine. Germline V gene lookup returns CDR1 SGHTA and CDR2 FQGNSA. V lost 5 bases to trimming and J lost 0 bases, with 14 bases between them. The length of the CDR3 is 16 residues. Only in-frame clones appear in the TCRdb table, and some are missing; sequencing was by immunoSEQ multiplex PCR. This table has over 150,000 clones, almost 90% appearing once. Sequences were derived from peripheral blood, sampled on day 0 of AZD1222 vaccination. The receptor comes from an adult in good health. This rearrangement joins TRBV7-2 to TRBJ1-3; D gene ambiguous. The CDR3 nucleotides read TGTGCCAGCAGCCTCACGACACTTAGCTCTGGAAACACCATATATTTT. Translating it yields CASSLTTLSSGNTIYF.